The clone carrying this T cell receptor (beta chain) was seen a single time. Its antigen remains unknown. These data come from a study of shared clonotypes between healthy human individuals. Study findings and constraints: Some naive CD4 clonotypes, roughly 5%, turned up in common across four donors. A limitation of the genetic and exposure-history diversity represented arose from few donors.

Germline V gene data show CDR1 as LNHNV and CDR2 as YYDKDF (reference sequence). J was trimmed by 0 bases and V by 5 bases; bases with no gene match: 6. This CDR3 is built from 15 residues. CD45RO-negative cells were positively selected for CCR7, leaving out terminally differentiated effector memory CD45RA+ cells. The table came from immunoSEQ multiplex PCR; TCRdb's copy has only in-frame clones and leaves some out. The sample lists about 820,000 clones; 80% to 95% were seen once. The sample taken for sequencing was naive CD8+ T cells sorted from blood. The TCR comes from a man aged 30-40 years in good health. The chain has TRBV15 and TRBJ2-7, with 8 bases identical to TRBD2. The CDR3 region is CATSHGGGTSYEQYF. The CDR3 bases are TGTGCCACCAGCCACGGGGGGGGTACCTCCTACGAGCAGTACTTC.